Shown below are 25 T cell receptor beta chains from a single sample sequenced in a study of blood T cell repertoires in COVID-19. The assay was immunoSEQ multiplex PCR, and TCRdb's table has in-frame clones only and misses some. The table has about 180,000 clones, roughly 89% seen once; the top ten hold 1.6%. The sequenced material came from peripheral blood. These receptors were obtained from a woman aged 45-59 years with acute or convalescent COVID-19.

The J gene is TRBJ2-7, the V gene TRBV19; weak D call: TRBD1 (6 bases). CDR1 is LNHDA, CDR2 SQIVND, per germline (reference sequence). V shed 1 base and J shed 4 bases, with 11 bases lying between them. CDR3 length: 14 amino acids. The CDR3 reads CASSIGTAYYEQYF. Here the CDR3 DNA reads TGTGCCAGTAGTATAGGGACAGCCTATTACGAGCAGTACTTC.

The gene calls are TRBV14 and TRBJ2-2; D possibly corresponds to TRBD2 (6 bases). This CDR3 has 15 amino acids. Trimming left V 6 bases short and J 7 bases short, with 18 bases between. Per the germline V gene, CDR1 is SGHDN and CDR2 is FVKESK. For the CDR3, the DNA is TGTGCCAGCAGTTCCGGGAGACTTTTTGGCGGGGAGCTGTTTTTT. This gives the protein CASSSGRLFGGELFF.

The chain carries TRBV9 and TRBJ2-4, with D possibly TRBD1 on 5 matching bases. V dropped 4 bases and J dropped 0 bases, with 14 bases sitting between them. Germline-derived CDR1 and CDR2 are SGDLS and YYNGEE. The length of the CDR3 is 16 residues. This CDR3 reads CASSSLEGEAKNIQYF. In DNA form, the CDR3 reads TGTGCCAGCAGCTCTCTGGAAGGGGAAGCCAAAAACATTCAGTACTTC. The full variable domain, in which reference TRBV9 and TRBJ2-4 provide the parts outside the CDR3, is DSGVTQTPKHLITATGQRVTLRCSPRSGDLSVYWYQQSLDQGLQFLIQYYNGEERAKGNILERFSAQQFPDLHSELNLSSLELGDSALYFCASSSLEGEAKNIQYFGAGTRLSVL.

J is TRBJ2-2 and V is TRBV6-4, with 7 bases aligning to TRBD2. The ends lost 4 bases at V and 0 bases at J; junction bases unmatched: 5. This CDR3 comprises 16 residues. Germline CDR1 reads MRHNA; CDR2 reads SNTAGT. The CDR3 region is CASSVGLAANTGELFF. CDR3 coding DNA: TGTGCCAGCAGTGTTGGTCTAGCGGCGAACACCGGGGAGCTGTTTTTT.

V and J are TRBV7-3 and TRBJ1-1, with D perhaps matching TRBD1 (5 bases). Germline CDR1 reads SGHTA; CDR2 reads FQGTGA. The V end lost 5 bases, the J end lost 3 bases, and 13 bases lay between the germline ends. This CDR3 is 14 amino acids long. CDR3 region: CASSPDSTDTEAFF. CDR3 bases: TGTGCCAGCAGCCCCGACAGTACTGACACTGAAGCTTTCTTT.

The chain is built from TRBV3-1 (or the pseudogene TRBV3-2) and TRBJ1-1; possibly TRBD1 for D (5 bases). CDR1 is LGHDT, CDR2 YNNKEL, per germline (reference sequence). V was trimmed by 4 bases and J by 1 base, leaving 13 bases between them. The CDR3 is 15 amino acids. For the CDR3, the DNA is TGTGCCAGCAGCCGCCCGGGACTTCCGAACACTGAAGCTTTCTTT. Amino acids: CASSRPGLPNTEAFF.

The CDR3 nucleotides read TGTGCCAGCAGTTCCTCCCCTAGCAATGAGCAGTTCTTC. Residues: CASSSSPSNEQFF. The chain combines TRBV2 with TRBJ2-1; D not certain. V shed 5 bases and J shed 6 bases, with 11 bases lying between them. Germline CDR1 and CDR2: SNHLY and FYNNEI. The CDR3 runs 13 residues.

This rearrangement joins TRBV4-3 to TRBJ2-7; 12 bases fit TRBD2. The CDR3 is 19 amino acids. CDR1 and CDR2 from the germline V gene are LGHNA and YSLEER. J lost 8 bases, V lost 7 bases, and 24 bases had no gene match. The CDR3 DNA reads TGCGCCAGCATCCCAAAGCTAGCGGGAGGGCCACGATCGAACTCCAAGCAGTACTTC. This codes for CASIPKLAGGPRSNSKQYF.

The chain is built from TRBV2 and TRBJ1-2; 9 bases line up with TRBD1. This CDR3 has 12 amino acids. The germline V gene encodes CDR1 SNHLY and CDR2 FYNNEI. Trimming removed 6 bases from V and 5 bases from J; junction bases left unmatched: 1. The CDR3 here is CASRGQGYGYTF. The CDR3 bases are TGTGCCAGCAGGGGACAGGGATATGGCTACACCTTC.

V is TRBV10-3 and J is TRBJ2-2; 9 positions agree with TRBD1. This CDR3 contains 16 residues. The V and J ends lost 5 bases and 4 bases, in that order; junction bases with no gene match: 8. Germline V gives CDR1 ENHRY, CDR2 SYGVKD. CDR3 sequence (DNA): TGTGCCATCAGTTTACAGGGGGCAAGGGGCACCGGGGAGCTGTTTTTT. It translates to CAISLQGARGTGELFF.

This chain joins TRBV3-1 (or the pseudogene TRBV3-2) and TRBJ1-3; TRBD1 might be the D (5 bases). This CDR3 is 16 amino acids long. V was cut by 0 bases and J by 4 bases, with 13 bases left in between. From germline, CDR1 is LGHDT and CDR2 YNNKEL (reference sequence). CDR3 bases: TGTGCCAGCAGCCAAGATATCAAGGGGTCCGGAAACACCATATATTTT. Its translation: CASSQDIKGSGNTIYF.

This chain links TRBV5-6 with TRBJ1-1; TRBD1 aligns across 7 bases. J lost 0 bases, V lost 1 base, and 6 bases had no gene match. This CDR3 is built from 16 residues. Germline lookup yields CDR1 SGHDT and CDR2 YYEEEE. As DNA, the CDR3 is TGTGCCAGCAGCTTGCTGACAGGGAGATTGAACACTGAAGCTTTCTTT. Amino acid sequence: CASSLLTGRLNTEAFF.

The chain employs TRBV9 and TRBJ2-4; 7 bases line up with TRBD2. The ends lost 0 bases at V and 3 bases at J; junction bases unmatched: 0. Germline V lookup: CDR1 SGDLS, CDR2 YYNGEE. The CDR3 is made up of 14 amino acids. The CDR3 region is CASSVGGSKNIQYF. The CDR3 nucleotides read TGTGCCAGCAGCGTAGGCGGGAGCAAAAACATTCAGTACTTC.

The chain employs TRBV30 and TRBJ1-4; weak D call: TRBD1 (6 bases). The germline V and J ends were trimmed by 2 bases and 8 bases, with 9 bases remaining between them. Per the germline V gene, CDR1 is GTSNPN and CDR2 is SVGIG (reference sequence). This CDR3 has 12 residues. The CDR3 loop reads CAWSQRGEKLFF. The DNA of the CDR3 is TGTGCCTGGAGTCAGAGGGGGGAAAAACTGTTTTTT.

V is TRBV6-5 and J is TRBJ1-2; no clear D gene. This CDR3 comprises 15 residues. The V and J ends lost 2 bases and 0 bases respectively, with 10 bases between them. Germline CDR1 is MNHEY and CDR2 is SVGAGI. The CDR3 bases are TGTGCCAGCAGTTACAGTGGGCAGTCTAACTATGGCTACACCTTC. As protein: CASSYSGQSNYGYTF.

The J gene is TRBJ2-5, the V gene TRBV5-8; D may be TRBD2 (7 bases). Germline CDR1 is SGHTS and CDR2 is YDEGEE. V was shortened by 0 bases and J by 4 bases, with 19 bases between the two germline ends. This CDR3 has 17 amino acids. The CDR3 DNA sequence: TGTGCCAGCAGCTTGGAGCGGGACACCCGGGCGGTAGAGACCCAGTACTTC. Translated: CASSLERDTRAVETQYF.

The V call is TRBV24-1, the J call TRBJ1-2; D gene uncertain. This CDR3 is 13 amino acids long. V dropped 3 bases and J dropped 6 bases, with 10 bases sitting between them. Germline V gene sequence: CDR1 KGHDR, CDR2 SFDVKD. The CDR3 loop is CATSDETYDGYTF. In DNA form, the CDR3 reads TGTGCCACCAGTGATGAAACATACGATGGCTACACCTTC.

This sequence joins TRBV11-2 and TRBJ2-7, with 8 positions matching TRBD1. Trimming cost V 1 base and J 5 bases; bases outside gene matches: 7. Germline CDR1 reads SGHAT; CDR2 reads FQNNGV. This CDR3 contains 15 residues. The CDR3 is CASSLGDRTSDEQYF. CDR3 bases: TGTGCCAGCAGCTTAGGGGACAGGACTTCTGACGAGCAGTACTTC. The whole variable domain, filled in from reference TRBV11-2 and TRBJ2-7, reads EAGVAQSPRYKIIEKRQSVAFWCNPISGHATLYWYQQILGQGPKLLIQFQNNGVVDDSQLPKDRFSAERLKGVDSTLKIQPAKLEDSAVYLCASSLGDRTSDEQYFGPGTRLTVT.

This clone was counted only a few times. This chain links TRBV7-2 with TRBJ1-6, with TRBD1 matching over 7 bases. After removal of 0 bases from V and 4 bases from J, the junction contained 9 bases not matched to a gene. Per germline, CDR1 SGHTA and CDR2 FQGNSA. The CDR3 is 18 amino acids. The CDR3 DNA follows: TGTGCCAGCAGCTTAGCCCAGACAGGGACGATATATAATTCACCCCTCCACTTT. Its protein product is CASSLAQTGTIYNSPLHF.

The CDR3 coding sequence is TGCGCCAGCAGCCAAGATTTAAGTGGGACAGCTAACTATGGCTACACCTTC. The encoded protein is CASSQDLSGTANYGYTF. The chain carries TRBV4-3 and TRBJ1-2, with 7 nucleotides matching TRBD1. V lost 0 bases to trimming and J lost 0 bases; unmatched junction nucleotides: 7. Germline lookup yields CDR1 LGHNA and CDR2 YSLEER. This CDR3 is built from 17 residues.

The chain carries TRBV3-1 (or the pseudogene TRBV3-2) and TRBJ2-5, with 8 bases aligning to TRBD2. J gave up 4 bases and V 4 bases, and 8 bases lay outside the gene matches. The CDR3 sequence is 15 residues long. Germline CDR1 reads LGHDT; CDR2 reads YNNKEL (reference sequence). The CDR3 nucleotides read TGTGCCAGCAGCCGTTCCGGGACTAGGTTAGAGACCCAGTACTTC. Its translation is CASSRSGTRLETQYF.

The CDR3 loop reads CASSQQGPYEQYF. The CDR3 nucleotides read TGTGCCAGCAGCCAACAGGGCCCTTACGAGCAGTACTTC. This rearrangement joins TRBV3-1 (or the pseudogene TRBV3-2) to TRBJ2-7, with D maybe TRBD1 (5 bases). Germline CDR1 LGHDT, CDR2 YNNKEL (reference sequence). This CDR3 is built from 13 residues. With 2 bases removed from V and 4 bases from J, the gap between germline ends came to 9 bases.

J is TRBJ1-1 and V is TRBV20-1; D call uncertain. The CDR3 spans 11 residues. Trimming left V 3 bases short and J 6 bases short, with 8 bases between. Germline CDR1 is DFQATT and CDR2 is SNEGSKA (reference sequence). The CDR3 region is CSASSGPEAFF. Here the CDR3 DNA reads TGCAGTGCTAGCTCGGGTCCTGAAGCTTTCTTT.

The chain links TRBV12-5 to TRBJ2-1, with TRBD2 identical over 10 bases. With 0 bases clipped from V and 7 bases from J, the junction kept 3 bases outside the gene matches. CDR3 length: 15 amino acids. Germline lookup yields CDR1 LGHNT and CDR2 FRNRAP. CDR3 DNA: TGTGCTAGTGGTTTGGTAGCGGGAGGGAAGAATGAGCAGTTCTTC. This translates into CASGLVAGGKNEQFF.

CDR3 sequence (DNA): TGCGCCAGCAGCCGACTAGCGGGAGAACGCTCGAATGAGCAGTTCTTC. This codes for CASSRLAGERSNEQFF. V gene TRBV4-3 combines with J gene TRBJ2-1; 12 nucleotides line up with TRBD2. CDR1 and CDR2 (germline): LGHNA, YSLEER. The CDR3 runs to 16 residues. V gave up 4 bases and J gave up 7 bases; unmatched junction bases: 8.